These T cell receptor beta chains were read from a single sample in a study of T cell responses to AZD1222 COVID-19 vaccine. The table came from immunoSEQ multiplex PCR; TCRdb's copy has only in-frame clones and leaves some out. Here the sample spans roughly 80,000 clones, roughly 82% being singletons. Here the sequenced sample was peripheral blood, taken on day 0 of AZD1222 vaccination. All receptors derive from an adult in good health. CDR3s include the opening cysteine and the closing phenylalanine or tryptophan.

j_call: TRBJ2-7; v_call: TRBV11-2; cdr3_aa: CASSSPTTGGIYEQYF
j_call: TRBJ2-7; v_call: TRBV10-3; cdr3_aa: CAISDPGLAGYYSSYEQYF
j_call: TRBJ2-3; v_call: TRBV12-5; cdr3_aa: CASGRFSGGETDTQYF
j_call: TRBJ1-1; v_call: TRBV6-5; cdr3_aa: CASSRGVGTEAFF
j_call: TRBJ2-1; v_call: TRBV6-2/TRBV6-3; cdr3_aa: CASSSHYNEQFF
j_call: TRBJ2-2; v_call: TRBV7-8; cdr3_aa: CASSDGPDRGAGELFF
j_call: TRBJ1-5; v_call: TRBV6-6; cdr3_aa: CASSFPSTGGNQPQHF
j_call: TRBJ2-2; v_call: TRBV2; cdr3_aa: CASSERGYTGELFF
j_call: TRBJ1-3; v_call: TRBV11-2; cdr3_aa: CASSSYRGSGNTIYF
j_call: TRBJ2-5; v_call: TRBV30; cdr3_aa: CAWSVILAGGQETQYF
j_call: TRBJ2-7; v_call: TRBV2; cdr3_aa: CASSDAWTPYEQYF
j_call: TRBJ2-7; v_call: TRBV4-3; cdr3_aa: CASSLDRTYEQYF
j_call: TRBJ1-1; v_call: TRBV5-1; cdr3_aa: CASSHQGVANTEAFF
j_call: TRBJ1-3; v_call: TRBV3-1/TRBV3-2; cdr3_aa: CASSLGLPEAGNTIYF
j_call: TRBJ1-3; v_call: TRBV7-8; cdr3_aa: CASSLSGGGNTIYF
j_call: TRBJ1-1; v_call: TRBV6-1; cdr3_aa: CASSERSTEAFF
j_call: TRBJ1-1; v_call: TRBV3-1/TRBV3-2; cdr3_aa: CASSHDPGAGGELDTEAFF
j_call: TRBJ2-1; v_call: TRBV5-1; cdr3_aa: CASSPAGSSSYNEQFF
j_call: TRBJ2-5; v_call: TRBV11-2; cdr3_aa: CASSYGTGKETQYF
j_call: TRBJ2-4; v_call: TRBV5-4; cdr3_aa: CASSLERTGTSQNIQYF
j_call: TRBJ2-5; v_call: TRBV10-2; cdr3_aa: CASRASGGVYF
j_call: TRBJ2-1; v_call: TRBV10-3; cdr3_aa: CAISGLADYNEQFF
j_call: TRBJ1-6; v_call: TRBV4-3; cdr3_aa: CASSQKPATDRINSPLHF
j_call: TRBJ1-4; v_call: TRBV19; cdr3_aa: CASSNGGTNEKLFF
j_call: TRBJ1-4; v_call: TRBV5-6; cdr3_aa: CASSYRGAGEKLFF
j_call: TRBJ2-7; v_call: TRBV20-1; cdr3_aa: CSASRGDEQYF
j_call: TRBJ1-3; v_call: TRBV4-3; cdr3_aa: CASSQQPGTGGLGNTIYF
j_call: TRBJ2-5; v_call: TRBV15; cdr3_aa: CATSRLGMQETQYF
j_call: TRBJ1-1; v_call: TRBV18; cdr3_aa: CASSRGTGINTEAFF
j_call: TRBJ1-1; v_call: TRBV6-5; cdr3_aa: CASLNTEAFF
j_call: TRBJ1-1; v_call: TRBV30; cdr3_aa: CAWRAGRLEAFF
j_call: TRBJ2-7; v_call: TRBV2; cdr3_aa: CASSPGRGNYEQYF
j_call: TRBJ2-7; v_call: TRBV4-3; cdr3_aa: CASSQETGLRYEQYF
j_call: TRBJ1-3; v_call: TRBV2; cdr3_aa: CASRTGTAGNTIYF
j_call: TRBJ2-5; v_call: TRBV5-1; cdr3_aa: CASKGFLRQETQYF
j_call: TRBJ2-3; v_call: TRBV5-1; cdr3_aa: CASSLGGSLTDTQYF
j_call: TRBJ2-1; v_call: TRBV19; cdr3_aa: CASTKTGDSGPYNEQFF
j_call: TRBJ1-2; v_call: TRBV11-2; cdr3_aa: CASSSRGVYGYTF
j_call: TRBJ2-5; v_call: TRBV2; cdr3_aa: CATLNALAGDRETQYF
j_call: TRBJ1-4; v_call: TRBV21-1; cdr3_aa: CASSNGGVTNEKLFF
j_call: TRBJ2-2; v_call: TRBV2; cdr3_aa: CASRRDVNTGELFF
j_call: TRBJ1-1; v_call: TRBV30; cdr3_aa: CAWDKGARGGTEAFF
j_call: TRBJ1-4; v_call: TRBV2; cdr3_aa: CASSQNEKLFF
j_call: TRBJ1-1; v_call: TRBV12-3/TRBV12-4; cdr3_aa: CASSSGTEAFF
j_call: TRBJ1-5; v_call: TRBV27; cdr3_aa: CASSLRGDGVGQPQHF
j_call: TRBJ1-6; v_call: TRBV19; cdr3_aa: CASSIGGDSPLHF
j_call: TRBJ1-5; v_call: TRBV10-3; cdr3_aa: CAISDRQAARGNQPQHF
j_call: TRBJ2-1; v_call: TRBV7-2; cdr3_aa: CASSLAHRGKYNEQFF
j_call: TRBJ2-2; v_call: TRBV9; cdr3_aa: CASSVARGAGTGELFF
j_call: TRBJ1-3; v_call: TRBV3-1/TRBV3-2; cdr3_aa: CASSVRSTGNTIYF
j_call: TRBJ1-6; v_call: TRBV5-1; cdr3_aa: CASSLGFGQGNSPLHF
j_call: TRBJ2-7; v_call: TRBV7-8; cdr3_aa: CASSLAGLSYEQYF
j_call: TRBJ2-1; v_call: TRBV4-1; cdr3_aa: CASSQRATSEYNEQFF
j_call: TRBJ2-5; v_call: TRBV6-2/TRBV6-3; cdr3_aa: CASSYPRQGVETQYF
j_call: TRBJ1-5; v_call: TRBV7-2; cdr3_aa: CASSSSLSNQPQHF
j_call: TRBJ1-5; v_call: TRBV30; cdr3_aa: CAWNRGGNQPQHF
j_call: TRBJ2-7; v_call: TRBV6-6; cdr3_aa: CASSLDLTRGSEQYF
j_call: TRBJ2-1; v_call: TRBV15; cdr3_aa: CATSRGGMGLGYEQFF